Below, one T cell receptor beta chain is given with its context. There is no known antigen for this receptor. No clone much larger than this one lies a single base away; base qualities are absent. The sample is drawn from a study of blood T cells in healthy people across ages (dated by TCRdb to the mid-2010s). Study-wide context: In model experiments, template switching captured about one uniquely barcoded TCR beta cDNA molecule for every two T cells. Age-related changes in TCR beta repertoire diversity were measured in the study by deep sequencing normalized with unique cDNA molecular identifiers. Donors were grouped into four age groups: young (average approximately 16 years), middle-aged (roughly 37), aged (62) and long-lived (just over 80). To avoid experimental bias, donors of different ages were randomly spread across the sequencing lanes. Using the same blood draw, the study looked at two additional independent replicas of 1 million unique cDNA reads for two donors, one aged 18 to 29 and the other aged 80 or older. The study at large found these results: The CMV infection status of donors was not known, potentially confounding age-related changes in expanded clonotypes. Because profiling used bulk unsorted PBMCs, naive and antigen-experienced compartments could not be compared conclusively. Estimates of total diversity based on one million sequenced T cells were considered lower bounds and underestimates. There was a strong correlation between observed TCR beta diversity and the percentage of naive T cells measured by flow cytometry. Observed TCR beta diversity per million T cells fell roughly linearly with age, and a significant reduction was already apparent by age about 43. The long-lived group showed more naive CD4+ T cells, fewer expanded clones and increased TCR diversity than the aged group, suggesting age selection.

The donors were under 40 Caucasian individuals from Russia, aged about 6 to 95 years, who were systemically healthy. Each donor gave ten milliliters of peripheral blood, collected into EDTA-treated Vacutainer tubes. PBMCs were isolated by Ficoll-Paque density-gradient centrifugation, with at least 7 million obtained per sample. Total RNA was extracted from PBMCs with Trizol reagent, with at least 5 micrograms obtained per sample. The percentages of naive CD45RAhigh/CD27high T cells were determined by flow cytometry on a PBMC aliquot from every donor. CDR3 length: 14 amino acids, cysteine to phenylalanine. The entry retains the CDR3 DNA only, 42 bases that are in frame from base 1. Sequences ENHRY (CDR1) and SYGVKD (CDR2) are obtained from the germline V gene. Libraries were built with 5' RACE. Sequencing took place on an Illumina HiSeq 2500. The second PCR ran for about 6 to 11 cycles and used a J-beta primer mix along with a sample-barcoded 5' primer. A template-switch 5' adaptor carrying 12 random nucleotides introduced a unique molecular identifier onto each TCR beta cDNA molecule. Each sample yielded at least 3 million CDR3-containing paired-end reads. The Mint cDNA synthesis kit, primed by a TRBC-specific oligonucleotide, was used to synthesize first-strand cDNA from all RNA. After uracil-DNA glycosylase treatment, a first 18-cycle PCR used universal primers M1SS and BC2_uni_R on all cDNA. The authors' analysis ran thus. Normalization of each sample was performed by random selection of 1 million high-quality reads, each carrying a distinct molecular identifier. Reads with shared molecular identifiers were discarded instead of being binned into consensus sequences. MiTCR, run with a Q25 quality threshold and the strictest error-elimination algorithm, handled CDR3 identification, clonotype clustering and error correction. Lower-bound total TCR beta diversity was estimated with a nonparametric unseen species model using Euler transformation. TCRdb trimmed the raw reads at Q25, called clones with MiXCR and kept productive beta chains. All rows with the same CDR3 protein become a single entry with the most common DNA and genes. V and J calls and clone size were set by TCRdb, not the authors. The sample table records 700,000 to 950,000 distinct CDR3 sequences; roughly 43% of these occur just once. The ten largest account for less than 25% of the sample.

The sequencing sample was made of blood. The TCR comes from a woman aged 55-75 years in good health. Rearrangement joined TRBV10-3 to TRBJ2-5; tentative D gene TRBD2, with 5 bases matching. The J call may be wrong; the DNA end is better matched by TRBJ2-7. The CDR3 protein sequence reads: CAISESEARNEQYF. Read as DNA, the sequence is TGTGCCATCAGTGAGTCGGAGGCGCGAAACGAGCAGTACTTC.